This T cell receptor (beta chain) emerged from a study of T cells in Graves' hyperthyroidism and ophthalmopathy. The wider study: At the time of initial diagnosis and before any treatment, peripheral blood was collected.

Trimming pared 2 bases from V and 8 bases from J, leaving 12 bases between. Germline V gene data show CDR1 as MDHEN and CDR2 as SYDVKM. CDR3 length equals 13 residues. Criteria for exclusion of patients were uncontrolled infection, other autoimmune disease, pregnancy or lactation. Fresh peripheral blood, around 9.2 ml of it, supplied the PBMCs. The source material, RNA transcripts, was used to amplify TCR beta CDR3 regions. A set of HTBI primers served as the primers for a first-round RT-PCR of the TCR CDR3. TCRdb ran MiXCR on the multiplex PCR reads and lists one entry per CDR3 protein. The data show 200,000 to 250,000 distinct CDR3 sequences, with about 24% seen just once and under 40% held by the top ten. Regarding the study as a whole: Among thyroid clonotypes expanded above 0.001, most also appeared in blood.

This clonotype showed up just once. The antigen remains unidentified. The receptor comes from a woman aged 40 to 50 with Graves' ophthalmopathy. The V call is TRBV28, the J call TRBJ1-2; D gene ambiguous. The material sequenced was blood. The CDR3 is CASSLGYQQGYTF. CDR3 sequence (DNA): TGTGCCAGCAGTTTAGGGTATCAACAGGGCTACACCTTC.